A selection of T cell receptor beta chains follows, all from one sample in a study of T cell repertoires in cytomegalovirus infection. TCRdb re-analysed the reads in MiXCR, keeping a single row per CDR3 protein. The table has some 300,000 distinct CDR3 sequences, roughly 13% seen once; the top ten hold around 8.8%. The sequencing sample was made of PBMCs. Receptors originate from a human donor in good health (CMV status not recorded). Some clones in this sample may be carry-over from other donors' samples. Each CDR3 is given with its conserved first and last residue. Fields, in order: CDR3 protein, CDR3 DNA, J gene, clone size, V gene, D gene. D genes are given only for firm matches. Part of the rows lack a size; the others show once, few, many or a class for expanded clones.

cdr3_aa: CASRTKFNEKLFF; cdr3_nt: TGTGCCAGCAGGACAAAGTTTAATGAAAAACTGTTTTTT; j_call: TRBJ1-4; clone_size: many; v_call: TRBV6-6; d_call: .
cdr3_aa: CASSSRVGSGGSYEQYF; cdr3_nt: TGTGCCAGCAGCTCCCGCGTTGGTAGCGGGGGCTCCTACGAGCAGTACTTC; j_call: TRBJ2-7; clone_size: many; v_call: TRBV7-2; d_call: TRBD2
cdr3_aa: CAISGGEGNEQFF; cdr3_nt: TGTGCCATCAGTGGCGGGGAGGGCAATGAGCAGTTCTTC; j_call: TRBJ2-1; clone_size: .; v_call: TRBV10-3; d_call: TRBD2
cdr3_aa: CASSLASSGVEQYF; cdr3_nt: TGTGCCAGCAGCTTAGCGTCGTCAGGGGTCGAGCAGTACTTC; j_call: TRBJ2-7; clone_size: few; v_call: TRBV7-9; d_call: .
cdr3_aa: CASSLTGVDEQYF; cdr3_nt: TGTGCCAGCAGCTTAACAGGTGTCGACGAGCAGTACTTC; j_call: TRBJ2-7; clone_size: many; v_call: TRBV7-2; d_call: .
cdr3_aa: CSAAIGTGEAGELFF; cdr3_nt: TGCAGTGCTGCGATCGGGACAGGGGAGGCCGGGGAGCTGTTTTTT; j_call: TRBJ2-2; clone_size: many; v_call: TRBV20-1; d_call: TRBD1
cdr3_aa: CASSPDRRETQYF; cdr3_nt: TGTGCCAGCAGTCCGGACAGGAGGGAGACCCAGTACTTC; j_call: TRBJ2-5; clone_size: many; v_call: TRBV12-3/TRBV12-4; d_call: TRBD1
cdr3_aa: CASSVASGGSEQFF; cdr3_nt: TGTGCCAGCAGTGTGGCTAGCGGGGGAAGTGAGCAGTTCTTC; j_call: TRBJ2-1; clone_size: few; v_call: TRBV2; d_call: TRBD2
cdr3_aa: CASSYPDRAGELFF; cdr3_nt: TGTGCCAGCAGCTACCCAGACAGGGCCGGGGAGCTGTTTTTT; j_call: TRBJ2-2; clone_size: .; v_call: TRBV6-6; d_call: TRBD1
cdr3_aa: CSAPEAYGYTF; cdr3_nt: TGCAGTGCACCGGAGGCCTATGGCTACACCTTC; j_call: TRBJ1-2; clone_size: .; v_call: TRBV20-1; d_call: .
cdr3_aa: CASSFGQPPQHF; cdr3_nt: TGTGCCAGCAGTTTCGGCCAACCGCCCCAGCATTTT; j_call: TRBJ1-5; clone_size: few; v_call: TRBV12-3/TRBV12-4; d_call: .
cdr3_aa: CASSFYVQTVPSDNEQFF; cdr3_nt: TGTGCCAGCAGTTTCTATGTTCAGACAGTCCCCTCCGACAATGAGCAGTTCTTC; j_call: TRBJ2-1; clone_size: many; v_call: TRBV12-3/TRBV12-4; d_call: .
cdr3_aa: CASSWSGPSVVETQYF; cdr3_nt: TGTGCCAGCAGCTGGTCAGGGCCTAGCGTCGTGGAGACCCAGTACTTC; j_call: TRBJ2-5; clone_size: many; v_call: TRBV7-2; d_call: .
cdr3_aa: CAISEGQRVSYEQYF; cdr3_nt: TGTGCCATCAGTGAGGGTCAAAGGGTCTCCTACGAGCAGTACTTC; j_call: TRBJ2-7; clone_size: .; v_call: TRBV10-3; d_call: .